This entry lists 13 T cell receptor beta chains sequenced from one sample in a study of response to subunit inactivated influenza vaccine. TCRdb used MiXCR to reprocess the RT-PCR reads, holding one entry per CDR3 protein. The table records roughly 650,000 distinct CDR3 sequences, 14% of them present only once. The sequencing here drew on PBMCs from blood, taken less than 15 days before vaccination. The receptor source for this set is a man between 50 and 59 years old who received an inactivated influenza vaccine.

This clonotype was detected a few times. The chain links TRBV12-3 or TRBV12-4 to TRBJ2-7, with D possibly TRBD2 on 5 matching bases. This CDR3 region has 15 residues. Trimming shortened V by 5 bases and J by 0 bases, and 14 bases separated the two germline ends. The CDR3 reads CASSEDGGRSYEQYF. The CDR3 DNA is TGTGCCAGCAGTGAGGACGGAGGTCGCTCCTACGAGCAGTACTTC.

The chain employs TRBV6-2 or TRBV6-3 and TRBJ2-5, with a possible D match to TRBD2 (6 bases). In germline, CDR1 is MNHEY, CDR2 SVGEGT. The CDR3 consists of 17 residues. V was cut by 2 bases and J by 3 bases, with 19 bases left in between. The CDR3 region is CASSYAVPGVNKETQYF. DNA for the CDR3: TGTGCCAGCAGTTACGCCGTACCGGGGGTGAATAAAGAGACCCAGTACTTC.

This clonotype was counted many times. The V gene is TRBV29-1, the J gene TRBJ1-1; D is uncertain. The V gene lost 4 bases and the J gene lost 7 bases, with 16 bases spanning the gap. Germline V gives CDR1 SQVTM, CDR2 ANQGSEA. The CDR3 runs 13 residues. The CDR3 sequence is CSVVPQEPVEAFF. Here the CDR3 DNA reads TGCAGCGTTGTCCCTCAGGAACCCGTTGAAGCTTTCTTT.

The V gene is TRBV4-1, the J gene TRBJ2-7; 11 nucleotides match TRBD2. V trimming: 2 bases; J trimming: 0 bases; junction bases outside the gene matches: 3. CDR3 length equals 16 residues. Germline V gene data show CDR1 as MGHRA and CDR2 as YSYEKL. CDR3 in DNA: TGCGCCAGCAGCCAATCGACTAGCGGGATCTCCTACGAGCAGTACTTC. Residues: CASSQSTSGISYEQYF.

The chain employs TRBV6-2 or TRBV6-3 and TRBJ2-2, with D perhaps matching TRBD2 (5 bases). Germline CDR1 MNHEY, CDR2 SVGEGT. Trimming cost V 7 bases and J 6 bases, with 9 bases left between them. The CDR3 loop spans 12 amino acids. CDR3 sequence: CASTTGSGELFF. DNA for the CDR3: TGTGCCAGCACCACGGGGTCCGGGGAGCTGTTTTTT.

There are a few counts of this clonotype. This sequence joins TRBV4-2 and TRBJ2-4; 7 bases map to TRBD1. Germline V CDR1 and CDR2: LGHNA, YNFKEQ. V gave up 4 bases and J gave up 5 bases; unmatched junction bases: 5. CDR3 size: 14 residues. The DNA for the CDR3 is TGTGCCAGCAGCCCTATTGGACAGGAAAACATTCAGTACTTC. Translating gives CASSPIGQENIQYF.

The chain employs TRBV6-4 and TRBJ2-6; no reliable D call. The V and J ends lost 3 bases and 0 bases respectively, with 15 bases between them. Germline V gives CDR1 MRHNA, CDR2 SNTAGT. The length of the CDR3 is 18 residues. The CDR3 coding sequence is TGTGCCAGCAGTGATCTCCAGCACCGGAGCTCTGGGGCCAACGTCCTGACTTTC. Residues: CASSDLQHRSSGANVLTF.

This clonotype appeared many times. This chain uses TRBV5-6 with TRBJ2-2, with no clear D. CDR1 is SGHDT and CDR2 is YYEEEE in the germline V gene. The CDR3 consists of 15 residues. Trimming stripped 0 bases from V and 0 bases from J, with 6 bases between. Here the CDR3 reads CASSLGPTNTGELFF. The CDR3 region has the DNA TGTGCCAGCAGCTTGGGGCCGACGAACACCGGGGAGCTGTTTTTT.

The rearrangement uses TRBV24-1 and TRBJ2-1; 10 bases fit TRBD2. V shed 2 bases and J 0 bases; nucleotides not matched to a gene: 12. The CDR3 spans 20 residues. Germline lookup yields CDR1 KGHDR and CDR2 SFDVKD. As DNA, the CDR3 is TGTGCCACCAGTGATTCATCAGGACTAGCGGTACAGAGCTCCTACAATGAGCAGTTCTTC. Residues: CATSDSSGLAVQSSYNEQFF.

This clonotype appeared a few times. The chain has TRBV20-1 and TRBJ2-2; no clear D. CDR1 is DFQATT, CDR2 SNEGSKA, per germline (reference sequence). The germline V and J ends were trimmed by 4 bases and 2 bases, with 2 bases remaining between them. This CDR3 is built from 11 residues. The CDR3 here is CSATNTGELFF. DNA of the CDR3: TGCAGTGCTACCAACACCGGGGAGCTGTTTTTT.

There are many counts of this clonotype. The CDR3 protein is CASSRYNYGYTF. As DNA, the CDR3 is TGTGCCAGCAGCCGATATAACTATGGCTACACCTTC. This rearrangement joins TRBV7-2 to TRBJ1-2; D is undetermined. The CDR3 totals 12 residues. Trimming left V 5 bases short and J 1 base short, with 5 bases between. Germline CDR1 is SGHTA and CDR2 is FQGNSA.

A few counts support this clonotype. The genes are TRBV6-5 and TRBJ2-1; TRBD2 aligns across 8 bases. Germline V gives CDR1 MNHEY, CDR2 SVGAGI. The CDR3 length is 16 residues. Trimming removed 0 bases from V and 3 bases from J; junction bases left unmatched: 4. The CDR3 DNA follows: TGTGCCAGCAGTTACTCGGCGAGCGGGAGCTACAATGAGCAGTTCTTC. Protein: CASSYSASGSYNEQFF.

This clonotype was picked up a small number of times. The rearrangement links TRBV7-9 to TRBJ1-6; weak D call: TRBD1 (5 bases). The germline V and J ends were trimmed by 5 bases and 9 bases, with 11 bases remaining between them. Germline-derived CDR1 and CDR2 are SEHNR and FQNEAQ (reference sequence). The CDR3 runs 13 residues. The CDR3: CASSPRGRSPLHF. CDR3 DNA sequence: TGTGCCAGCAGCCCTAGGGGACGTTCACCCCTCCACTTT.